This TCR beta chain was sequenced in a study of T cells in Graves' hyperthyroidism and ophthalmopathy. RNA transcripts were the template for amplifying TCR beta CDR3 regions. When the TCR CDR3 underwent first-round RT-PCR, the HTBI primer set was used. MiXCR, applied by TCRdb to the multiplex PCR reads, yields one record per CDR3 protein. The data show about 210,000 distinct CDR3 sequences, 15% to 20% seen once. Stable disease denoted Graves' hyperthyroidism without ophthalmopathy progression within 18 months. Looked up from germline, CDR1 is SNHLY and CDR2 is FYNNEI. This CDR3 contains 14 residues. The trim removed 3 bases at V and 2 bases at J, leaving 1 base unmatched. This clonotype occurred many times. Its cognate antigen is unknown. Study-wide results and caveats: Ophthalmopathy was distinguished from stable hyperthyroidism by 13 V-J signatures.

This clonotype was sampled from a man in his forties with Graves' hyperthyroidism. The source material was blood. This chain connects TRBV2 to TRBJ2-3; TRBD1 aligns across 8 bases. CDR3 nucleotide sequence: TGTGCCAGCAGTGAGGACAGGGCCACAGATACGCAGTATTTT. Protein sequence: CASSEDRATDTQYF.